These 27 T cell receptor beta chains share one sample of origin, sequenced in a study of T cells in Graves' hyperthyroidism and ophthalmopathy. Amplification yielded TCR beta CDR3 regions, with RNA transcripts as the source. HTBI primers were the set used in a first-round RT-PCR of the TCR CDR3. MiXCR, run by TCRdb on the multiplex PCR reads, gives a single entry per CDR3 protein. The sample carries fewer than 400,000 distinct CDR3 sequences, roughly 17% recorded once. Sample: blood. The receptors derive from a man aged 25 to 45 with Graves' hyperthyroidism.

This clonotype was counted at least ten times. The chain joins TRBV7-2 to TRBJ2-3; D may be TRBD1 (5 bases). Germline values: CDR1 SGHTA, CDR2 FQGNSA. The length of the CDR3 is 14 residues. V was cut by 2 bases and J by 2 bases, with 8 bases left in between. The CDR3 sequence is CASSLNRNTDTQYF. In DNA, the CDR3 is TGTGCCAGCAGCTTAAACAGGAACACAGATACGCAGTATTTT.

The genes are TRBV12-3 or TRBV12-4 and TRBJ2-1; D is unclear. The CDR3 is 12 amino acids. Between the trimmed V and J ends, which lost 5 bases and 8 bases, there was a span of 10 bases. CDR3 region: CASSIDGDEQFF. DNA for the CDR3: TGTGCCAGCAGTATCGATGGGGATGAGCAGTTCTTC.

This clonotype was seen many times. The rearrangement links TRBV28 to TRBJ2-5, with 7 bases that match TRBD1. The CDR3 length is 16 residues. The V gene end was trimmed by 3 bases and the J gene end by 4 bases; junction bases not matched to a gene: 11. Germline CDR1 reads MDHEN; CDR2 reads SYDVKM. The DNA for the CDR3 is TGTGCCAGCAGTTTGGCCTGGGGCAGGGGGACAGAGACCCAGTACTTC. This codes for CASSLAWGRGTETQYF.

This clonotype appeared a few times. The rearrangement uses TRBV20-1 and TRBJ1-1; D is undetermined. V lost 6 bases and J lost 0, with 11 bases in between. CDR1 and CDR2 from the germline V gene are DFQATT and SNEGSKA (reference sequence). The CDR3 covers 13 residues. The CDR3 sequence: CSAIETVNTEAFF. The CDR3 DNA follows: TGCAGTGCGATCGAGACGGTGAACACTGAAGCTTTCTTT.

This clonotype occurred a few times. The J gene is TRBJ2-6, the V gene TRBV7-9; TRBD2 aligns across 8 bases. The CDR3 is 17 amino acids. CDR1 and CDR2 (germline): SEHNR, FQNEAQ (reference sequence). The V and J ends lost 2 bases and 0 bases, in that order; junction bases with no gene match: 3. The CDR3 DNA follows: TGTGCCAGCAGCTTAACTAGCGGAAACTCTGGGGCCAACGTCCTGACTTTC. It codes for CASSLTSGNSGANVLTF.

This clonotype was detected many times. The chain recombines TRBV6-1 with TRBJ2-1, with TRBD2 matching 13 bases. Germline V gives CDR1 MNHNS, CDR2 SASEGT. V shed 5 bases and J 10 bases; nucleotides not matched to a gene: 20. The CDR3 has 19 amino acids. In nucleotides, the CDR3 is TGTGCCAGCAGTTCCCTCGGACTCAGGACTAGCGGGAGTCCCGACGAGCAGTTCTTC. This translates into CASSSLGLRTSGSPDEQFF.

This chain links TRBV5-5 with TRBJ1-4; D unclear. The germline V gene encodes CDR1 SGHKS and CDR2 YYEKEE (reference sequence). This CDR3 spans 15 amino acids. Trimming took off 3 bases at V and 7 bases at J, with 16 bases between the two ends. Written as DNA, the CDR3 is TGTGCCAGCAGCTCCAGGACCGAAGCGAGTGAAAAACTGTTTTTT. Amino acid sequence: CASSSRTEASEKLFF.

This clonotype occurred many times. This rearrangement joins TRBV29-1 to TRBJ2-1; D is ambiguous. This CDR3 has 12 residues. CDR1 is SQVTM, CDR2 ANQGSEA, per germline. Trimming cost V 2 bases and J 12 bases, with 14 bases left between them. The CDR3 DNA reads TGCAGCGTTGAAAGGCCCGCCCTTGTGCAGTTCTTC. Translation: CSVERPALVQFF.

This clonotype was counted ten times or more. This sequence joins TRBV7-8 and TRBJ2-7; 10 nucleotides align to TRBD2. The CDR3 is 17 amino acids. Germline assignment: CDR1 SGHVS and CDR2 FQNEAQ. V shed 1 base, J shed 3 bases, and the junction held 9 bases outside the gene matches. This CDR3 reads CASSLGASGSVGYEQYF. DNA of the CDR3: TGTGCCAGCAGCTTAGGGGCTAGCGGGAGTGTAGGCTACGAGCAGTACTTC. Using reference TRBV7-8 and TRBJ2-7 for the parts outside the CDR3, the full variable domain is GAGVSQSPRYKVAKRGQDVALRCDPISGHVSLFWYQQALGQGPEFLTYFQNEAQLDKSGLPSDRFFAERPEGSVSTLKIQRTQQEDSAVYLCASSLGASGSVGYEQYFGPGTRLTVT.

This clonotype was recorded at least ten times. The chain links TRBV7-2 to TRBJ2-7, with D possibly TRBD2 on 6 matching bases. V lost 0 bases and J 6 bases, leaving 12 bases between the germline ends. Germline V gene data show CDR1 as SGHTA and CDR2 as FQGNSA. The CDR3 is made up of 14 amino acids. CDR3 DNA sequence: TGTGCCAGCAGCTTAGCGGGAGGATCGGGCGAGCAGTACTTC. It is translated as CASSLAGGSGEQYF.

The sample holds a few counts of this clonotype. The chain links TRBV29-1 to TRBJ2-7; 10 bases are a match to TRBD2. The CDR3 runs to 15 residues. The V and J ends lost 4 bases and 6 bases, in that order; junction bases with no gene match: 12. Looked up from germline, CDR1 is SQVTM and CDR2 is ANQGSEA. The CDR3 is CSVAPLIAGGIEQYF. The CDR3 nucleotides are TGCAGCGTTGCCCCCTTAATAGCGGGAGGTATCGAGCAGTACTTC.

This clonotype came up a few times. V gene TRBV6-1 combines with J gene TRBJ1-5, with no clear D. The CDR3 totals 11 residues. The V gene's germline CDR1 is MNHNS and CDR2 SASEGT. Trimming shortened V by 7 bases and J by 7 bases, and 8 bases separated the two germline ends. The CDR3, as DNA: TGTGCCAGCACCTCGGGCCAGCCCCAGCATTTT. Translated, it gives CASTSGQPQHF.

This clonotype was observed a handful of times. The rearrangement links TRBV7-8 to TRBJ1-1; no definite D call. The germline gives CDR1 SGHVS, CDR2 FQNEAQ. The CDR3 loop spans 15 amino acids. Trimming cost V 1 base and J 0 bases, with 9 bases left between them. The CDR3 reads CASSLGGGMNTEAFF. CDR3 coding DNA: TGTGCCAGCAGCTTAGGGGGAGGGATGAACACTGAAGCTTTCTTT.

V gene TRBV29-1 combines with J gene TRBJ2-3; D is unresolved. CDR3 length: 13 residues. Trimming took 6 bases from V and 2 from J, leaving 12 bases between them. Looked up from germline, CDR1 is SQVTM and CDR2 is ANQGSEA. The CDR3 nucleotides read TGCAGCGTGACTGGGGTCCTCACAGATACGCAGTATTTT. Translated: CSVTGVLTDTQYF.

The rearrangement links TRBV2 to TRBJ1-6; maybe TRBD1 (6 bases). Germline V lookup: CDR1 SNHLY, CDR2 FYNNEI. Trimming took 2 bases from V and 3 from J, leaving 11 bases between them. This CDR3 has 16 residues. CDR3 coding DNA: TGTGCCAGCAGTGAACGGGGGCACTTCTATAATTCACCCCTCCACTTT. It specifies CASSERGHFYNSPLHF.

This clonotype was picked up a small number of times. The chain links TRBV5-1 to TRBJ2-2; 9 bases align to TRBD2. The CDR3 runs 16 residues. Trimming took 4 bases from V and 0 from J; bases not matched to a gene: 4. Germline loops: CDR1 SGHRS, CDR2 YFSETQ. This chain's CDR3 is CASSTLAGANTGELFF. The CDR3 bases are TGCGCCAGCAGCACATTAGCGGGAGCGAACACCGGGGAGCTGTTTTTT.

In regard to this clonotype: A read error may produce the germline difference seen at one junction end. The V call is TRBV3-1, the J call TRBJ2-7; TRBD2 is a possible D gene (6 bases). The CDR3 sequence is 16 residues long. The V gene's germline CDR1 is LGHDT and CDR2 YNNKEL (reference sequence). DNA of the CDR3: TGTGCCAGCACGAAAAATCCGGGACTGGGCCTATACGGGCAGTACTTC. It encodes CASTKNPGLGLYGQYF.

The chain couples TRBV7-8 to TRBJ1-2; 10 positions agree with TRBD1. V lost 5 bases and J lost 3; bases outside the gene matches: 12. Germline loops: CDR1 SGHVS, CDR2 FQNEAQ. CDR3 length equals 17 residues. The DNA for the CDR3 is TGTGCCAGCAGCCCAGGGTCGACAGGGGGCGCCCACTATGGCTACACCTTC. Translated: CASSPGSTGGAHYGYTF.

This clonotype was seen many times. The chain uses TRBV3-1 and TRBJ2-1; D perhaps matches TRBD2 (5 bases). With 1 base removed from V and 0 bases from J, the gap between germline ends came to 10 bases. The CDR3 loop spans 16 amino acids. Germline V gene sequence: CDR1 LGHDT, CDR2 YNNKEL (reference sequence). The CDR3 loop is CASSQGRRSSYNEQFF. CDR3 bases: TGTGCCAGCAGCCAAGGGCGGAGGAGCTCCTACAATGAGCAGTTCTTC.

This clonotype was recorded many times. The gene calls are TRBV6-1 and TRBJ2-7, with 9 bases fitting TRBD2. The length of the CDR3 is 17 residues. Trimming cost V 5 bases and J 2 bases; bases outside gene matches: 13. The germline gives CDR1 MNHNS, CDR2 SASEGT. The DNA of the CDR3 is TGTGCCAGCAGTTCCGGGACTAGCATCGGGTCGGCCTACGAGCAGTACTTC. Translating gives CASSSGTSIGSAYEQYF.

In this sample, this clonotype turned up many times. The rearrangement links TRBV6-1 to TRBJ2-7; tentatively, D is TRBD2 (6 bases). Trimming left V 5 bases short and J 9 bases short, with 20 bases between. CDR1 and CDR2 from the germline V gene are MNHNS and SASEGT. The CDR3 sequence is 14 residues long. CDR3 sequence (DNA): TGTGCCAGCAGTTTGCGGGGTCCGTTTCAAGTGCAGTACTTC. Protein sequence: CASSLRGPFQVQYF.

The rearrangement uses TRBV6-1 and TRBJ2-7; 11 bases agree with TRBD2. CDR1 and CDR2 (germline): MNHNS, SASEGT. The CDR3 is 15 residues long. The V and J ends lost 10 bases and 3 bases, in that order; junction bases with no gene match: 11. CDR3 bases: TGTGCCACCCGGGGTTTGACTAGCGGGATCTACGAGCAGTACTTC. This gives the protein CATRGLTSGIYEQYF.

This chain uses TRBV5-1 with TRBJ2-1; 9 bases are a match to TRBD2. Trimming at V came to 5 bases and at J to 5 bases, leaving 8 bases not matched to a gene. Germline V CDR1 and CDR2: SGHRS, YFSETQ. The CDR3 is made up of 15 amino acids. The DNA for the CDR3 is TGCGCCAGCAGAAAGGAAATAGCGGGGGACAATGAGCAGTTCTTC. Translating gives CASRKEIAGDNEQFF.

This clonotype occurred a few times. The chain employs TRBV15 and TRBJ1-2; the D gene is possibly TRBD1 (5 bases). CDR3 length: 17 residues. Germline V lookup: CDR1 LNHNV, CDR2 YYDKDF (reference sequence). Trimming cost V 0 bases and J 1 base, with 15 bases left between them. The CDR3 spells CATSRDLGAGLNYGYTF. The CDR3 DNA sequence: TGTGCCACCAGCAGAGATCTCGGGGCTGGGCTTAACTATGGCTACACCTTC.

This clonotype showed up just a few times. This rearrangement joins TRBV18 to TRBJ2-7, with D possibly TRBD2 on 7 matching bases. Germline V gives CDR1 KGHSH, CDR2 LQKENI. The CDR3 runs to 14 residues. Trimming pared 4 bases from V and 3 bases from J, leaving 13 bases between. CDR3 sequence (DNA): TGTGCCAGCTCACGGCCGGGGGGCAACTACGAGCAGTACTTC. Amino acid sequence: CASSRPGGNYEQYF.

This clonotype was picked up many times. The J gene is TRBJ2-5, the V gene TRBV7-2; a weak D match, TRBD1 (8 bases). The CDR3 contains 13 residues. Trimming left V 3 bases short and J 7 bases short, with 12 bases between. Germline CDR1 SGHTA, CDR2 FQGNSA. CDR3 bases: TGTGCCAGCAGCTTGGACAGGGAGGGGACCCAGTACTTC. Encoded protein: CASSLDREGTQYF. Complete variable domain (other parts from reference TRBV7-2 and TRBJ2-5): GAGVSQSPSNKVTEKGKDVELRCDPISGHTALYWYRQSLGQGLEFLIYFQGNSAPDKSGLPSDRFSAERTGGSVSTLTIQRTQQEDSAVYLCASSLDREGTQYFGPGTRLLVL.

This sequence joins TRBV3-1 and TRBJ1-1, with D possibly TRBD1 on 6 matching bases. Germline CDR1 LGHDT, CDR2 YNNKEL (reference sequence). This CDR3 region has 16 residues. V was cut by 1 base and J by 1 base, with 13 bases left in between. The CDR3 spells CASSQVDRMANTEAFF. The CDR3 nucleotides are TGTGCCAGCAGCCAAGTCGACAGGATGGCGAACACTGAAGCTTTCTTT. Using reference TRBV3-1 and TRBJ1-1 for the parts outside the CDR3, the full variable domain is DTAVSQTPKYLVTQMGNDKSIKCEQNLGHDTMYWYKQDSKKFLKIMFSYNNKELIINETVPNRFSPKSPDKAHLNLHINSLELGDSAVYFCASSQVDRMANTEAFFGQGTRLTVV.